What follows are 17 T cell receptor beta chains derived from one specimen sequenced in a study of blood T cell repertoires in COVID-19. The method was immunoSEQ multiplex PCR; TCRdb's version includes in-frame clones alone and lacks a portion of them. Seen here are fewer than 350,000 clones, roughly nine tenths observed once, and the top ten hold about 5.2%. The sample comprised PBMCs or T cells enriched from blood (not recorded which). Receptors originate from a man aged 55-75 years who had recovered from COVID-19.

The J gene is TRBJ2-7, the V gene TRBV7-2; TRBD1 matches 7 bases. The CDR3 runs to 12 residues. CDR1 and CDR2 from the germline V gene are SGHTA and FQGNSA. Unmatched junction bases numbered 2, after V lost 6 bases and J lost 3 bases. The DNA for the CDR3 is TGTGCCAGCAGTAGACAGGGCTACGAGCAGTACTTC. It specifies CASSRQGYEQYF.

The chain joins TRBV7-6 to TRBJ2-7; 7 bases are shared with TRBD1. Germline CDR1 reads SGHVS; CDR2 reads FNYEAQ. V shed 0 bases and J 3 bases; nucleotides not matched to a gene: 11. The CDR3 has 17 amino acids. For the CDR3, the DNA is TGTGCCAGCAGCTTAGCGCCCTATCCGGGACAGAACTACGAGCAGTACTTC. Translating it yields CASSLAPYPGQNYEQYF.

The V and J genes are TRBV7-2 and TRBJ1-3; weak D call: TRBD1 (6 bases). The CDR3 covers 17 residues. Germline CDR1 reads SGHTA; CDR2 reads FQGNSA. V lost 4 bases to trimming and J lost 4 bases, with 20 bases between them. The CDR3 DNA reads TGTGCCAGCAGCTCCCCCGGGGGGGGGCGCTCAGGAAACACCATATATTTT. Translating gives CASSSPGGGRSGNTIYF.

DNA for the CDR3: TGTGCCAGCAGCTTAATAGGACAGAGCTACGAGCAGTACTTC. Its translation is CASSLIGQSYEQYF. This chain joins TRBV5-5 and TRBJ2-7; maybe TRBD1 (6 bases). The CDR3 is made up of 14 amino acids. The germline V gene encodes CDR1 SGHKS and CDR2 YYEKEE (reference sequence). V was shortened by 2 bases and J by 3 bases, with 12 bases between the two germline ends.

V and J are TRBV7-8 and TRBJ2-7; D is perhaps TRBD2 (5 bases). Trimming took 0 bases from V and 3 from J, leaving 12 bases between them. CDR3 length equals 15 residues. Germline V gene data show CDR1 as SGHVS and CDR2 as FQNEAQ. In DNA, the CDR3 is TGTGCCAGCAGCTTAGCCAGCGGTGCTTTCTACGAGCAGTACTTC. Amino acid sequence: CASSLASGAFYEQYF.

The chain uses TRBV5-8 and TRBJ1-4, with D hard to call. V was pared by 0 bases and J by 5 bases, with 5 bases between. The CDR3 has 13 residues. Germline lookup yields CDR1 SGHTS and CDR2 YDEGEE. Written as DNA, the CDR3 is TGTGCCAGCAGCTTGGTCTTCAATGAAAAACTGTTTTTT. The encoded protein is CASSLVFNEKLFF.

The rearrangement uses TRBV15 and TRBJ1-3, with D hard to call. CDR3 length: 14 residues. The V end was cut by 0 bases, the J end by 3 bases, with 6 bases between. The germline CDR1 and CDR2 sequences are LNHNV and YYDKDF (reference sequence). The CDR3 loop is CATSRDRLGNTIYF. CDR3 sequence (DNA): TGTGCCACCAGCAGAGATAGACTTGGAAACACCATATATTTT.

The chain has TRBV24-1 and TRBJ1-2, with a weak D call TRBD1 (6 bases). Looked up from germline, CDR1 is KGHDR and CDR2 is SFDVKD. This CDR3 is built from 15 residues. Trimming took 4 bases from V and 6 from J, leaving 17 bases between them. CDR3 amino acids: CATSDHTRGLNGYTF. The CDR3 bases are TGTGCCACCAGTGACCATACCAGGGGCCTCAATGGCTACACCTTC.

The gene calls are TRBV7-2 and TRBJ1-5; 8 bases line up with TRBD1. Germline loops: CDR1 SGHTA, CDR2 FQGNSA. This CDR3 has 15 residues. Germline trimming cut 5 bases from V and 3 bases from J; bases unmatched to any gene: 6. CDR3 bases: TGTGCCAGCAGCCCCCGGACAGGGTCCAATCAGCCCCAGCATTTT. Translating it yields CASSPRTGSNQPQHF.

About this clone itself: At the DNA level, this CDR3 is encoded by other sequences in the same sample as well. Here the CDR3 DNA reads TGCGCCAGCAGCCCTGGACAGTCTAATGAAAAACTGTTTTTT. Its protein product is CASSPGQSNEKLFF. The chain has TRBV5-1 and TRBJ1-4, with TRBD1 as a possible D gene (6 bases). Per the germline V gene, CDR1 is SGHRS and CDR2 is YFSETQ. Trimming stripped 4 bases from V and 3 bases from J, with 10 bases between. The CDR3 length is 14 residues.

The rearrangement links TRBV4-1 to TRBJ2-3, with 8 bases fitting TRBD2. Germline V gene lookup returns CDR1 MGHRA and CDR2 YSYEKL. The CDR3 extends over 16 amino acids. V lost 1 base and J lost 5; bases outside the gene matches: 8. CDR3 DNA sequence: TGCGCCAGCAGCCAAGGGCCAGCGGGAGATGTAGATACGCAGTATTTT. It yields the protein CASSQGPAGDVDTQYF.

A remark on this clone: Other nucleotide sequences from this sample produce the same CDR3. The rearrangement uses TRBV5-1 and TRBJ1-4; D is possibly TRBD1 (5 bases). The CDR3 totals 15 residues. The V and J ends lost 1 base and 0 bases respectively, with 7 bases between them. From germline, CDR1 is SGHRS and CDR2 YFSETQ. The CDR3 is CASSLSGATNEKLFF. CDR3 in DNA: TGCGCCAGCAGCTTGTCGGGGGCAACTAATGAAAAACTGTTTTTT.

This chain connects TRBV3-1 (or the pseudogene TRBV3-2) to TRBJ2-7; TRBD1 aligns across 9 bases. Trimming removed 1 base from V and 6 bases from J; junction bases left unmatched: 7. Germline V lookup: CDR1 LGHDT, CDR2 YNNKEL (reference sequence). The CDR3 has 15 residues. CDR3 DNA: TGTGCCAGCAGCCAAGTATTATACAGGGGGCTCGAGCAGTACTTC. Residues: CASSQVLYRGLEQYF.

The chain combines TRBV3-1 (or the pseudogene TRBV3-2) with TRBJ2-6, with TRBD2 matching 7 bases. There are 15 residues in the CDR3. Germline CDR1 and CDR2: LGHDT and YNNKEL (reference sequence). The V gene end was trimmed by 1 base and the J gene end by 9 bases; junction bases not matched to a gene: 6. CDR3 DNA sequence: TGTGCCAGCAGCCAAGGACCCCGGGACTACAACGTCCTGACTTTC. Its translation is CASSQGPRDYNVLTF.

This chain connects TRBV5-1 to TRBJ1-2, with TRBD1 matching 7 bases. The trim removed 1 base at V and 5 bases at J, leaving 5 bases unmatched. The CDR3 runs 14 residues. In germline, CDR1 is SGHRS, CDR2 YFSETQ. CDR3: CASSLIPGGYGYTF. The CDR3 nucleotides read TGCGCCAGCAGCTTGATTCCAGGGGGATATGGCTACACCTTC. Using reference TRBV5-1 and TRBJ1-2 for the parts outside the CDR3, the full variable domain is KAGVTQTPRYLIKTRGQQVTLSCSPISGHRSVSWYQQTPGQGLQFLFEYFSETQRNKGNFPGRFSGRQFSNSRSEMNVSTLELGDSALYLCASSLIPGGYGYTFGSGTRLTVV.

J is TRBJ2-3 and V is TRBV4-1; D is unresolved. This CDR3 region has 12 residues. V was trimmed by 3 bases and J by 4 bases, leaving 5 bases between them. CDR1 is MGHRA, CDR2 YSYEKL, per germline. The CDR3 is CASSHGADTQYF. DNA of the CDR3: TGCGCCAGCAGCCACGGAGCAGATACGCAGTATTTT.

The chain links TRBV10-2 to TRBJ2-2, with 7 bases aligning to TRBD2. CDR1 and CDR2 (germline): WSHSY, SAAADI. V dropped 6 bases and J dropped 6; count of bases not matched to a gene: 7. The CDR3 is 14 amino acids. CDR3 in amino acids: CASSTTSVAGELFF. CDR3 bases: TGCGCCAGCAGCACTACTAGCGTCGCCGGGGAGCTGTTTTTT.